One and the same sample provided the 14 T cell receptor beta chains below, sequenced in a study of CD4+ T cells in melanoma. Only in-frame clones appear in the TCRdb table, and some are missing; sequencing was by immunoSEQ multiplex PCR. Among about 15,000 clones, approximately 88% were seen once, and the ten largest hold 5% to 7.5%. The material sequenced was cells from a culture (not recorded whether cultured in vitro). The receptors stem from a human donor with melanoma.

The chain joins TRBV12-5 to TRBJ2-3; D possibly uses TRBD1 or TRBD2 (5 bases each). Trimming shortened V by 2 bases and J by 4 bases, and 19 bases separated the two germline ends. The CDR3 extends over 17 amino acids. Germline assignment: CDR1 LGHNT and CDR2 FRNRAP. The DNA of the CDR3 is TGTGCTAGTGGTTTGTCGTGGCAGGGAGTCATCGCAGATACGCAGTATTTT. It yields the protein CASGLSWQGVIADTQYF.

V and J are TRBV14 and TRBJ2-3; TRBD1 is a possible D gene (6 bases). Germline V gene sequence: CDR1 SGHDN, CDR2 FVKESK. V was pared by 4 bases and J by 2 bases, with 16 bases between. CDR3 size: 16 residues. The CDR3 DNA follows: TGTGCCAGCAGCCCTCTGGGACACCTAGCCACAGATACGCAGTATTTT. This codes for CASSPLGHLATDTQYF.

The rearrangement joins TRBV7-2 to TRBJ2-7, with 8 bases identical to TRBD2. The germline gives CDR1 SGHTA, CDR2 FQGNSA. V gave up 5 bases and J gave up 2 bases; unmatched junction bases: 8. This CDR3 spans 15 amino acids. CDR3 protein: CASSHASGLAYEQYF. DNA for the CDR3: TGTGCCAGCAGCCACGCTAGCGGGCTAGCCTACGAGCAGTACTTC.

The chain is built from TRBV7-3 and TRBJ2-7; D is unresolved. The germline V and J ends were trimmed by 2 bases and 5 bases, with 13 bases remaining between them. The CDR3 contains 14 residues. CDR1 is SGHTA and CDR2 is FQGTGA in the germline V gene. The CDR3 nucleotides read TGTGCCAGCAGCTTATATACCCGTCCCCACGAGCAGTACTTC. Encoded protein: CASSLYTRPHEQYF.

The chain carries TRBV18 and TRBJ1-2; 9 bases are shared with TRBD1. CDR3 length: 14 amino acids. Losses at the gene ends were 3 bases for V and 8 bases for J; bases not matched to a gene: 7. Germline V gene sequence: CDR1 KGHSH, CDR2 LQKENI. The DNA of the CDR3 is TGTGCCAGCTCACCCCTACAGGGGGCTGAAGGCTACACCTTC. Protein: CASSPLQGAEGYTF. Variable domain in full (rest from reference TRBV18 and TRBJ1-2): NAGVMQNPRHLVRRRGQEARLRCSPMKGHSHVYWYRQLPEEGLKFMVYLQKENIIDESGMPKERFSAEFPKEGPSILRIQQVVRGDSAAYFCASSPLQGAEGYTFGSGTRLTVV.

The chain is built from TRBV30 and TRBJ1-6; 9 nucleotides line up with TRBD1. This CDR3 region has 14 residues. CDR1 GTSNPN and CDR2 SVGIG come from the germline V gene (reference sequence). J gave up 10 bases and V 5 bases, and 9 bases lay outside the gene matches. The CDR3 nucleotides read TGTGCCTGGTGTAGGGGACAGGGAAGATCACCCCTCCACTTT. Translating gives CAWCRGQGRSPLHF.

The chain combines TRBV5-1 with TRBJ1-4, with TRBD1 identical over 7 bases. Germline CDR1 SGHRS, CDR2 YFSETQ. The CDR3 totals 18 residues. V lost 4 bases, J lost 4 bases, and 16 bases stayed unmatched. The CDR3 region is CASSPRGQWGISNEKLFF. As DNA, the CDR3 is TGCGCCAGCAGCCCGAGGGGACAGTGGGGCATAAGTAATGAAAAACTGTTTTTT.

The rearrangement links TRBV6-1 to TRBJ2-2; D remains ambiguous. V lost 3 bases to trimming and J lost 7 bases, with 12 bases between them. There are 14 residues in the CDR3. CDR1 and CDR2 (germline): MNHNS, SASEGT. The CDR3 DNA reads TGTGCCAGCAGTGAGGTTCTTTTGCGCGGGGAGCTGTTTTTT. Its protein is CASSEVLLRGELFF.

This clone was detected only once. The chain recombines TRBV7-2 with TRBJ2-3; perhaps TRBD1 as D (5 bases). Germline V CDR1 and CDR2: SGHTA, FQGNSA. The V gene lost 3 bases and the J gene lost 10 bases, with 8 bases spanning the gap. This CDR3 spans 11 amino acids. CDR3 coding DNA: TGTGCCAGCAGCTTTAAGGGGCCGCAGTATTTT. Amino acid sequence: CASSFKGPQYF.

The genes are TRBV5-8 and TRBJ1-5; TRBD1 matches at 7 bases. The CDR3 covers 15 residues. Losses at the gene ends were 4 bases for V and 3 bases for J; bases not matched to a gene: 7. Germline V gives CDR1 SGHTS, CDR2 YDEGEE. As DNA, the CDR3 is TGTGCCAGCAGCCCGGGACAGCGAGTCAATCAGCCCCAGCATTTT. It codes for CASSPGQRVNQPQHF.

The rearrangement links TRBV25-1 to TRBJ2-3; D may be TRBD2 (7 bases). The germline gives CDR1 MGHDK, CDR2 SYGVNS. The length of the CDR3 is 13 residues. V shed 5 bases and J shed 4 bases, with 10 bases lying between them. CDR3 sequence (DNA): TGTGCCAGCAGTATGGGGGGGCCAGATACGCAGTATTTT. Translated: CASSMGGPDTQYF.

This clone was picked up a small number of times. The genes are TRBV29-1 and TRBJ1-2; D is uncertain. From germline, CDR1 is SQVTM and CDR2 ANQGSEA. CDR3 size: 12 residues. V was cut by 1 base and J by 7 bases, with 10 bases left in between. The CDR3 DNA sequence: TGCAGCGTTGAAGTTGTGGCCGGTGGCTACACCTTC. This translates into CSVEVVAGGYTF. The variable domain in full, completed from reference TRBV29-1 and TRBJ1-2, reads SAVISQKPSRDICQRGTSLTIQCQVDSQVTMMFWYRQQPGQSLTLIATANQGSEATYESGFVIDKFPISRPNLTFSTLTVSNMSPEDSSIYLCSVEVVAGGYTFGSGTRLTVV.

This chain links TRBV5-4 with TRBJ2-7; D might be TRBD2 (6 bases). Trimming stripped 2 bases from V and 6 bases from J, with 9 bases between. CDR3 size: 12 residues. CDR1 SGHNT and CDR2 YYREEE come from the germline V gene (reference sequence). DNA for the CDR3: TGTGCCAGCAGCTTTAGCGGCGGCGAGCAGTACTTC. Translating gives CASSFSGGEQYF.

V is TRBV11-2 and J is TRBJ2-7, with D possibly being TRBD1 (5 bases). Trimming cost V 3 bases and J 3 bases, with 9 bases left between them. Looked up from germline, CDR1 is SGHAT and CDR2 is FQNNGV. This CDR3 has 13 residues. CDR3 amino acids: CASSFTRDYEQYF. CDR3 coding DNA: TGTGCCAGCAGCTTCACCAGGGACTACGAGCAGTACTTC.